This TCR beta chain derives from a study of T cells after yellow fever vaccination. Study-level points and caveats: The presence of abundant clonotypes contaminating from the bulk population was possible in FACS-sorted repertoires. Re-detected after boosting: most primary clones, 96% of CD4 and 88% of CD8.

In regard to this clonotype: Its antigen is not known.

TCRdb itself ran the 5' RACE reads through MiXCR, one entry per CDR3 protein. Of some 170,000 distinct CDR3 sequences listed, approximately 9.9% are singletons. CDR3 length: 15 residues. With 4 bases clipped from V and 6 bases from J, the junction kept 11 bases outside the gene matches. The germline V gene encodes CDR1 SGHRS and CDR2 YFSETQ. The chain uses TRBV5-1 and TRBJ2-7; TRBD1 aligns across 9 bases. The source was CD8+ T cells sorted from PBMCs, collected 45 days after the yellow fever booster vaccination. The receptor comes from a man aged 18 to 29 who received the YFV17D yellow fever vaccine. CDR3 in amino acids: CASSGPGQGDPEQYF. CDR3 coding DNA: TGCGCCAGCAGCGGGCCGGGACAGGGAGATCCCGAGCAGTACTTC.